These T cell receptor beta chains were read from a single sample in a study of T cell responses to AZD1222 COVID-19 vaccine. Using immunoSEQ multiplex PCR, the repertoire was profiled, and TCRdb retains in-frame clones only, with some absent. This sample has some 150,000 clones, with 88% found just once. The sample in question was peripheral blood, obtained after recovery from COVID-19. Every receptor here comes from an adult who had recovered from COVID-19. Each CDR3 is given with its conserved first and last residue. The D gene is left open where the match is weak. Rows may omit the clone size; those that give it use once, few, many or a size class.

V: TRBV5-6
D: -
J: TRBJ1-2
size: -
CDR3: CASRSFLNYGYTF
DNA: TGTGCCAGCAGGAGTTTCCTTAACTATGGCTACACCTTC

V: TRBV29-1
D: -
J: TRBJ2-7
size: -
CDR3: CSARTVREQYF
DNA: TGCAGCGCCAGGACAGTCCGCGAGCAGTACTTC

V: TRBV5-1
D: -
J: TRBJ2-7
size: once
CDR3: CASRQLGATGREQYF
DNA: TGCGCCAGCAGACAATTGGGGGCCACGGGTCGCGAGCAGTACTTC

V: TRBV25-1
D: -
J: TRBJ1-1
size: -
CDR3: CASTRNTEAFF
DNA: TGTGCCAGCACTCGTAACACTGAAGCTTTCTTT

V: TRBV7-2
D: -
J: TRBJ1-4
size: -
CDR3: CASSFRQTPEKLFF
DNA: TGTGCCAGCAGCTTTAGGCAGACCCCTGAAAAACTGTTTTTT

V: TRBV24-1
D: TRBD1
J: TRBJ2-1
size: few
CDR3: CATSRDRLSSYNEQFF
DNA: TGTGCCACCAGCCGGGACAGGCTGAGCTCCTACAATGAGCAGTTCTTC

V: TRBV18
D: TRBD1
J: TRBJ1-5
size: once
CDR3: CASADRGAEQPQHF
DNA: TGTGCCAGCGCCGACAGGGGAGCGGAACAGCCCCAGCATTTT

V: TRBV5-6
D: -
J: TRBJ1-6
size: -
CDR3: CASSLGRRNSPLHF
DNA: TGTGCCAGCAGCTTGGGAAGAAGAAATTCACCCCTCCACTTT

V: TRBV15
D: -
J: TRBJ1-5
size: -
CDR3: CATSRAVGLQGGSQHF
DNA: TGTGCCACCAGCAGAGCGGTGGGGCTCCAAGGAGGGTCCCAGCATTTT

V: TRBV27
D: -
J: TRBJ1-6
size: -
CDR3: CASTGQYNSPLHF
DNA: TGTGCCAGCACCGGACAGTATAATTCACCCCTCCACTTT

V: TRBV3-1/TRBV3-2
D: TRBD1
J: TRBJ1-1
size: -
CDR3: CASSHRQGQAFF
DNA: TGTGCCAGCAGCCATCGACAGGGGCAAGCTTTCTTT

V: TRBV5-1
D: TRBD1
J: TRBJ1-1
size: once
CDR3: CASSSGQGQLAFF
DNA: TGCGCCAGCAGCTCTGGACAGGGGCAGTTGGCTTTCTTT

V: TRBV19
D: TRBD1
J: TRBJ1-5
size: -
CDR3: CASSIIRGQGFNSNQPQHF
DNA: TGTGCCAGTAGTATAATAAGGGGACAGGGGTTCAATAGCAATCAGCCCCAGCATTTT

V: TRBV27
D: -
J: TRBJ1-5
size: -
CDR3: CASSLLGLGNQPQHF
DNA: TGTGCCAGCAGTTTACTGGGTCTTGGGAATCAGCCCCAGCATTTT

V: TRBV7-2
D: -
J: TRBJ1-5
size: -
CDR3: CASSPPSGILKQPQHF
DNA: TGTGCCAGCAGCCCACCTTCAGGAATCCTAAAACAGCCCCAGCATTTT

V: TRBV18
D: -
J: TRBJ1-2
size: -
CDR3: CASSPQRNYGYTF
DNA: TGTGCCAGCTCACCACAGCGTAACTATGGCTACACCTTC

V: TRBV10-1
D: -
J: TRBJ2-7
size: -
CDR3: CASDRDDTHEQYF
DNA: TGCGCCAGCGACCGGGACGACACTCACGAGCAGTACTTC

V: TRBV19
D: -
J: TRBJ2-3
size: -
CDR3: CASTLGPGGLSTDTQYF
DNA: TGTGCCAGTACTCTGGGGCCCGGGGGGCTTAGCACAGATACGCAGTATTTT

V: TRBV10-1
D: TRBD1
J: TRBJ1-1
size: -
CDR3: CATLERGPLNTEAFF
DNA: TGCGCCACCCTGGAGAGGGGGCCATTGAACACTGAAGCTTTCTTT

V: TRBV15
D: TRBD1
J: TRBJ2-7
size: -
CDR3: CATSRAYGGRGLEQYF
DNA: TGTGCCACCAGCAGAGCCTACGGGGGCAGGGGGCTCGAGCAGTACTTC

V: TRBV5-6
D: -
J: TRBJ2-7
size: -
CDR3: CASSLGLSSYEQYF
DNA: TGTGCCAGCAGCTTAGGTTTAAGCTCCTACGAGCAGTACTTC

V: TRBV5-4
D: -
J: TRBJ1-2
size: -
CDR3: CASSPTGGANYGYTF
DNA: TGTGCCAGCAGTCCCACAGGTGGAGCTAACTATGGCTACACCTTC

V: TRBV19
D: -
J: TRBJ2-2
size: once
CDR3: CASSISRDSTGELFF
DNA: TGTGCCAGTAGTATCTCCAGGGACTCCACCGGGGAGCTGTTTTTT

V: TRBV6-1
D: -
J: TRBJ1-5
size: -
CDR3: CASSEGHYSNQPQHF
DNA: TGTGCCAGCAGTGAAGGACACTATAGCAATCAGCCCCAGCATTTT

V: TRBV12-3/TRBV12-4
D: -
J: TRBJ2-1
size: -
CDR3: CASTLLGANEQFF
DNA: TGTGCCAGCACCTTGTTGGGAGCTAATGAGCAGTTCTTC

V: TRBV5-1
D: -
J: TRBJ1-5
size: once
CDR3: CASSLDYSVGQPQHF
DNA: TGCGCCAGCAGCTTGGATTACAGCGTGGGTCAGCCCCAGCATTTT

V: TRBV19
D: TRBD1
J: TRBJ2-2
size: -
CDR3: CASSPGQFANTGELFF
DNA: TGTGCCAGTAGTCCGGGACAGTTCGCGAACACCGGGGAGCTGTTTTTT

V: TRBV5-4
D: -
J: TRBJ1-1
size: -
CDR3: CASSSHRGTEAFF
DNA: TGTGCCAGCAGCTCACACAGAGGCACTGAAGCTTTCTTT

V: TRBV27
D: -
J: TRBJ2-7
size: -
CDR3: CASSTSWVGADYEQYF
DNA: TGTGCCAGCAGTACATCTTGGGTAGGGGCGGACTACGAGCAGTACTTC

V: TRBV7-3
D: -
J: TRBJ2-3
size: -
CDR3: CASSPRLTDTQYF
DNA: TGTGCCAGCAGCCCCCGTTTAACAGATACGCAGTATTTT

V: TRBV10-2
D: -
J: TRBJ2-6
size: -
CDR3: CASSGLSGANVLTF
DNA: TGCGCCAGCAGTGGCCTCTCTGGGGCCAACGTCCTGACTTTC

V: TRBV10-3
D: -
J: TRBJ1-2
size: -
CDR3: CAISELRGNYGYTF
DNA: TGTGCCATCAGTGAACTCCGCGGGAACTATGGCTACACCTTC

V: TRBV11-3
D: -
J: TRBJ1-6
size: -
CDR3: CASSVGPDSPLHF
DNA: TGTGCCAGCAGCGTCGGGCCTGATTCACCCCTCCACTTT

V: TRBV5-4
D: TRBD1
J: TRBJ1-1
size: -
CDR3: CASSLTRQGGTEAFF
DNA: TGTGCCAGCAGCTTGACCCGACAGGGTGGGACTGAAGCTTTCTTT

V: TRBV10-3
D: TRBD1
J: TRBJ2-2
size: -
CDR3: CATYPPGQGNTGELFF
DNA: TGTGCCACGTATCCTCCGGGACAGGGGAACACCGGGGAGCTGTTTTTT

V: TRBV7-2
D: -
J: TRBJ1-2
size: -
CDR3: CASSESRQTNYGYTF
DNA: TGTGCCAGCAGCGAAAGTCGACAGACAAACTATGGCTACACCTTC

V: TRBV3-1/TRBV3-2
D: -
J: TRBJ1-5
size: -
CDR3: CASSQDGIPNQPQHF
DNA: TGTGCCAGCAGCCAAGACGGAATCCCCAATCAGCCCCAGCATTTT

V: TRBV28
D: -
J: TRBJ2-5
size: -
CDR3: CASSLQGYQETQYF
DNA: TGTGCCAGCAGTTTACAGGGGTACCAAGAGACCCAGTACTTC

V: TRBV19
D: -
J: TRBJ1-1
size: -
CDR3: CASSILANTEAFF
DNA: TGTGCCAGTAGTATACTAGCGAACACTGAAGCTTTCTTT

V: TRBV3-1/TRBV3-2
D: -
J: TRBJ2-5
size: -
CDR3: CASSQGVDNEETQYF
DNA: TGTGCCAGCAGCCAGGGGGTAGATAATGAAGAGACCCAGTACTTC

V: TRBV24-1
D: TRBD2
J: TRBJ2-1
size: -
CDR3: CATSEGTSGRTYNEQFF
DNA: TGTGCCACCAGTGAAGGGACTAGCGGGAGGACCTACAATGAGCAGTTCTTC

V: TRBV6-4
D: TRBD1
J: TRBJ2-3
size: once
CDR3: CASSIYTGQEEADTQYF
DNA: TGTGCCAGCAGTATATATACGGGACAGGAAGAGGCAGATACGCAGTATTTT

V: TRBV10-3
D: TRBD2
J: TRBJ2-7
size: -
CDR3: CAISEGRESEQYF
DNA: TGTGCCATCAGTGAGGGGCGGGAGTCCGAGCAGTACTTC

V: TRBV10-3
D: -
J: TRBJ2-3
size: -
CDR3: CAIGTPGDTQYF
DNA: TGTGCCATCGGGACGCCAGGGGATACGCAGTATTTT

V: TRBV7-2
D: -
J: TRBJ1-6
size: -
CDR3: CASSLGHNNSPLHF
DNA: TGTGCCAGCAGCTTAGGACACAATAATTCACCCCTCCACTTT

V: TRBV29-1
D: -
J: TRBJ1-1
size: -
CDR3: CSVVKTSSEAFF
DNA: TGCAGCGTTGTTAAGACAAGCAGCGAAGCTTTCTTT

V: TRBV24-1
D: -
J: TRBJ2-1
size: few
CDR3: CATSDTGTPSYNEQFF
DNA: TGTGCCACCAGTGATACCGGGACCCCATCCTACAATGAGCAGTTCTTC

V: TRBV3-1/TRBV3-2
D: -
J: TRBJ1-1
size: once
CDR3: CASSQDPLANTEAFF
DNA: TGTGCCAGCAGCCAAGATCCGTTAGCGAACACTGAAGCTTTCTTT

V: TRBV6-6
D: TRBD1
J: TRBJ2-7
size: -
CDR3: CASHTGQATYEQYF
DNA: TGTGCCAGTCACACGGGACAGGCTACCTACGAGCAGTACTTC